This T cell receptor beta chain was identified in a study of blood T cell repertoires in COVID-19. The CDR3 has 15 residues. CDR1 and CDR2 from the germline V gene are KGHSH and LQKENI. V lost 5 bases to trimming and J lost 2 bases, with 14 bases between them. TCRdb's copy holds only in-frame clones and misses some; the assay was immunoSEQ multiplex PCR. The sample has some 160,000 clones; around four fifths are singletons. The chain carries TRBV18 and TRBJ2-3; D uncertain. The specimen sequenced was peripheral blood. The sequence was collected from a man in his 70s with active or convalescent COVID-19. CDR3 region: CASSNRLEITDTQYF. The CDR3 nucleotides are TGTGCCAGCTCAAACCGACTGGAAATCACAGATACGCAGTATTTT. Looking up the rest from reference TRBV18 and TRBJ2-3 gives the full variable domain: NAGVMQNPRHLVRRRGQEARLRCSPMKGHSHVYWYRQLPEEGLKFMVYLQKENIIDESGMPKERFSAEFPKEGPSILRIQQVVRGDSAAYFCASSNRLEITDTQYFGPGTRLTVL.